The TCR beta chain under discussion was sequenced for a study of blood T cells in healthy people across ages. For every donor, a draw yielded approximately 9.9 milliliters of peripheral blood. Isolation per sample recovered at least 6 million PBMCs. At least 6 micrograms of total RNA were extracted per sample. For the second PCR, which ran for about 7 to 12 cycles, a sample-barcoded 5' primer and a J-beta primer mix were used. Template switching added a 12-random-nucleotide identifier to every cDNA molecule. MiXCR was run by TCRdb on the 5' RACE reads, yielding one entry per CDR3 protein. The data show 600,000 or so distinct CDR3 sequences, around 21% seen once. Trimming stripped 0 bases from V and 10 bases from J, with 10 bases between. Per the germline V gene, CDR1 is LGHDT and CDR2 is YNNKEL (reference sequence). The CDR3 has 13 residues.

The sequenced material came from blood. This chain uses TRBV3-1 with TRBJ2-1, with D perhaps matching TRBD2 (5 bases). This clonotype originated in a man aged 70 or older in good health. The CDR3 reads CASSQDAIAEQFF. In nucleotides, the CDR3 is TGTGCCAGCAGCCAAGATGCCATAGCGGAGCAGTTCTTC.